The sequence of this T cell receptor beta chain was determined in a study of T cell repertoires and HLA-DP antigens. Study context: Pre-culture CD4+ samples used about 1,200 ng DNA versus 200 to 250 ng for CD137+CD4+ sorts.

On this clone itself: What it recognizes is unknown.

Study observations and caveats: A non-physiological HeLa system presented antigen to total CD4+ responders.

Profiled with immunoSEQ multiplex PCR; TCRdb holds only in-frame clones, not every one. The data contain roughly 120,000 clones, around 93% of them seen just once; the ten biggest clones take up about 0.3%. The sample consisted of CD4+ T cells from PBMCs. The sequence was obtained from a woman aged 18-35 years in good health and CMV-seronegative.

The CDR3 region has the DNA TGTGCCAGCAGCCCGCAACCCAGGGAGAGCTACACCTTC. Protein: CASSPQPRESYTF. The V gene is TRBV5-8, the J gene TRBJ1-2; perhaps TRBD1 as D (5 bases). The CDR3 consists of 13 residues. Germline CDR1 reads SGHTS; CDR2 reads YDEGEE. V was trimmed by 4 bases and J by 9 bases, leaving 16 bases between them.